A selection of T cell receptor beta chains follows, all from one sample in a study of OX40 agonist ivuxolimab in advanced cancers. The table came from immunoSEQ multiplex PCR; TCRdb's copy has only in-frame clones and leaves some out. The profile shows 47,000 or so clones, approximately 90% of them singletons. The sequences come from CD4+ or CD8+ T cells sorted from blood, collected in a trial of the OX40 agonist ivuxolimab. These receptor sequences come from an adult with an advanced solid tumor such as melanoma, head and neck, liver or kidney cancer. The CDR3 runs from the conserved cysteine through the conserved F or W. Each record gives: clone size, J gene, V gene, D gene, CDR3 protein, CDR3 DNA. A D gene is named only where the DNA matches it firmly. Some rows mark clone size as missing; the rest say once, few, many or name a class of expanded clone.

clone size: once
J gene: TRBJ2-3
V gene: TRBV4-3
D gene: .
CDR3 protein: CASSQGRGTDTQYF
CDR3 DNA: TGCGCCAGCAGCCAAGGTCGGGGGACAGATACGCAGTATTTT

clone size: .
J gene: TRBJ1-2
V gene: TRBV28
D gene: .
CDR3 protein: CASSLAADTTNYGYTF
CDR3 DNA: TGTGCCAGCAGTTTGGCGGCGGACACAACTAACTATGGCTACACCTTC

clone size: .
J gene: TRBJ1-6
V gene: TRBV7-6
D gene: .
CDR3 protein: CASSLARDRNSPLHF
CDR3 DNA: TGTGCCAGCAGCTTAGCGCGGGACCGTAATTCACCCCTCCACTTT

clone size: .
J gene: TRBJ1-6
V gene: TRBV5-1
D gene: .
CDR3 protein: CASSLAYDYNSPLHF
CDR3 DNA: TGCGCCAGCAGCTTAGCCTATGACTATAATTCACCCCTCCACTTT

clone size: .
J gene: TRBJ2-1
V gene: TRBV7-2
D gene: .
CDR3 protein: CASSVHGFSYNEQFF
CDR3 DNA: TGTGCCAGCAGTGTCCATGGGTTTTCCTACAATGAGCAGTTCTTC

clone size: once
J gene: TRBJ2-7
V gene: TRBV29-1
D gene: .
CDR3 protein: CSVEDPFYEQYF
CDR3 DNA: TGCAGCGTTGAAGATCCCTTCTACGAGCAGTACTTC

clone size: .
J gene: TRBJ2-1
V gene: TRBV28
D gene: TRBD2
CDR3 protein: CASSRRIAGGLFF
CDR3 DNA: TGTGCCAGCAGCCGACGAATAGCGGGGGGCTTGTTCTTC

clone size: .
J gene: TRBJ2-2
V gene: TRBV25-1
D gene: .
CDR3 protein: CASRLSNTGELFF
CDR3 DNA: TGTGCCAGCAGATTATCGAACACCGGGGAGCTGTTTTTT

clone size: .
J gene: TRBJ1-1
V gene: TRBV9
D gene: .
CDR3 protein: CASSFRGTNTEAFF
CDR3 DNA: TGTGCCAGCAGCTTCAGGGGAACCAACACTGAAGCTTTCTTT

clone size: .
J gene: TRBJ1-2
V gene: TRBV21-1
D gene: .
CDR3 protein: CASSKGKGNYGYTF
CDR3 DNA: TGTGCCAGCAGCAAAGGTAAAGGAAACTATGGCTACACCTTC

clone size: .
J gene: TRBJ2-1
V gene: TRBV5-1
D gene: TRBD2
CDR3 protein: CASSKGLAGNNEQFF
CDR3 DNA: TGCGCCAGCAGCAAAGGACTAGCGGGCAACAATGAGCAGTTCTTC

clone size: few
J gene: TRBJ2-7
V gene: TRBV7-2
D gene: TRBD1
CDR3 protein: CASSSPGQTYEQYF
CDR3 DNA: TGTGCCAGCAGTTCACCGGGACAGACCTACGAGCAGTACTTC

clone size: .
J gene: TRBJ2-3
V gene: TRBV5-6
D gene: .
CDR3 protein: CASSVTDTQYF
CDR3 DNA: TGTGCCAGCAGCGTCACAGATACGCAGTATTTT

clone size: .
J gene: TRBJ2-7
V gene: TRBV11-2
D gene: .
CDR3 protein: CASSFLNEQYF
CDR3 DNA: TGTGCCAGCAGCTTCCTCAACGAGCAGTACTTC

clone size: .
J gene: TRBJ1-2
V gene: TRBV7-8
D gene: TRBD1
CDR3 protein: CASSSGTGLTYYGYTF
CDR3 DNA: TGTGCCAGCAGCTCCGGGACAGGGCTTACTTACTATGGCTACACCTTC

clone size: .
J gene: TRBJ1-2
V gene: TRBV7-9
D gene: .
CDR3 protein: CASSLASDLTF
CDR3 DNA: TGTGCCAGCAGCTTAGCCTCGGACCTCACCTTC